The 27 T cell receptor beta chains below all came from one sample that was sequenced in a study of response to subunit inactivated influenza vaccine. TCRdb called the RT-PCR reads again in MiXCR, with one record for every CDR3 protein. This table holds some 480,000 distinct CDR3 sequences, approximately 10% found once. This sample comprised PBMCs from blood, obtained roughly 45 days after vaccination. Receptor source: a man between 45 and 60 years old who received an inactivated influenza vaccine.

This clonotype turned up a few times. V is TRBV18 and J is TRBJ2-5; TRBD1 aligns across 8 bases. V dropped 1 base and J dropped 4; count of bases not matched to a gene: 11. CDR1 and CDR2 (germline): KGHSH, LQKENI. The CDR3 loop spans 17 amino acids. The CDR3, as DNA: TGTGCCAGCTCACCACAGCCCGACTTCAGGGGGCCAGAGACCCAGTACTTC. Protein product: CASSPQPDFRGPETQYF.

This clonotype has a count of ten or more. CDR3: CSVERVGSYEQYF. In DNA form, the CDR3 reads TGCAGCGTTGAAAGGGTCGGGTCCTACGAGCAGTACTTC. The J gene is TRBJ2-7, the V gene TRBV29-1; D is unclear. V was cut by 2 bases and J by 1 base, with 9 bases left in between. Germline V gene sequence: CDR1 SQVTM, CDR2 ANQGSEA. CDR3 length equals 13 residues.

This clonotype appeared many times. The genes are TRBV9 and TRBJ2-1, with TRBD2 matching over 12 bases. The V and J ends lost 4 bases and 6 bases, in that order; junction bases with no gene match: 5. This CDR3 region has 15 residues. Looked up from germline, CDR1 is SGDLS and CDR2 is YYNGEE. The CDR3 DNA follows: TGTGCCAGCAGCCCACTAGCGGGAGGAGGCAATGAGCAGTTCTTC. Its protein product is CASSPLAGGGNEQFF.

This clonotype was counted many times. The gene calls are TRBV12-3 or TRBV12-4 and TRBJ1-5; TRBD1 matches at 7 bases. V was clipped by 5 bases and J by 4 bases; unmatched bases: 2. This CDR3 comprises 13 residues. The CDR3 DNA reads as TGTGCCAGCAGTCAACAGGGGAATCAGCCCCAGCATTTT. Encoded protein: CASSQQGNQPQHF.

This clonotype was recorded many times. The V and J genes are TRBV5-1 and TRBJ2-3; D is perhaps TRBD2 (6 bases). CDR1 and CDR2 (germline): SGHRS, YFSETQ. The V gene lost 4 bases and the J gene lost 2 bases, with 17 bases spanning the gap. The CDR3 consists of 16 residues. The CDR3 sequence: CASSTIGSGATDTQYF. The CDR3 DNA follows: TGCGCCAGCAGCACCATCGGGTCGGGAGCCACAGATACGCAGTATTTT.

The chain employs TRBV7-9 and TRBJ2-5; D unresolved. The germline V gene encodes CDR1 SEHNR and CDR2 FQNEAQ (reference sequence). Trimming removed 6 bases at V and 3 bases at J, with 17 bases between. The CDR3 has 15 residues. DNA of the CDR3: TGTGCCAGCAGACACTACCCGGACCCTAAAGAGACCCAGTACTTC. This gives the protein CASRHYPDPKETQYF.

The gene calls are TRBV25-1 and TRBJ2-2; maybe TRBD1 (5 bases). CDR1 is MGHDK, CDR2 SYGVNS, per germline. Trimming removed 4 bases at V and 1 base at J, with 10 bases between. The CDR3 runs to 15 residues. The CDR3 region is CASSVSRVNTGELFF. CDR3 nucleotide sequence: TGTGCCAGCAGTGTGTCCAGGGTGAACACCGGGGAGCTGTTTTTT.

The J gene is TRBJ2-2, the V gene TRBV7-2; D is perhaps TRBD2 (6 bases). Germline-derived CDR1 and CDR2 are SGHTA and FQGNSA. The V end lost 5 bases, the J end lost 4 bases, and 14 bases lay between the germline ends. This CDR3 comprises 15 residues. CDR3 residues: CASSQTRGGTGELFF. The CDR3 bases are TGTGCCAGCAGCCAGACCCGGGGAGGCACCGGGGAGCTGTTTTTT.

This rearrangement joins TRBV12-3 or TRBV12-4 to TRBJ1-1; D is perhaps TRBD1 (6 bases). V was shortened by 7 bases and J by 0 bases, with 21 bases between the two germline ends. This CDR3 region has 17 residues. CDR3 region: CASTMGPGVVMNTEAFF. DNA for the CDR3: TGTGCCAGCACCATGGGCCCAGGGGTTGTCATGAACACTGAAGCTTTCTTT.

This clonotype was observed a handful of times. The rearrangement joins TRBV6-5 to TRBJ1-1, with D hard to call. The CDR3 has 15 amino acids. Germline V gene lookup returns CDR1 MNHEY and CDR2 SVGAGI. The V gene lost 4 bases and the J gene lost 4 bases, with 16 bases spanning the gap. Written as DNA, the CDR3 is TGTGCCAGCAGTTCCCACGCCGGGCCGGTCACTGAAGCTTTCTTT. It encodes CASSSHAGPVTEAFF.

Only a few counts were recorded for this clonotype. This sequence joins TRBV7-2 and TRBJ1-2, with TRBD1 identical over 8 bases. Germline CDR1 is SGHTA and CDR2 is FQGNSA. Losses at the gene ends were 5 bases for V and 13 bases for J; bases not matched to a gene: 12. The CDR3 spans 13 residues. The CDR3 is CASSPSWQGASTF. CDR3 nucleotide sequence: TGTGCCAGCAGCCCTAGCTGGCAGGGGGCGTCCACCTTC.

In its sample, this clonotype was seen a few times. The CDR3, as DNA: TGTGCCAGCAGCTCTTGGACGGGGAATGAAAAACTGTTTTTT. Translating gives CASSSWTGNEKLFF. The V and J genes are TRBV7-2 and TRBJ1-4, with unresolved D. CDR3 length: 14 amino acids. Germline V CDR1 and CDR2: SGHTA, FQGNSA. Trimming stripped 4 bases from V and 5 bases from J, with 11 bases between.

This clonotype was counted between two and nine times. The chain joins TRBV7-6 to TRBJ2-1; 9 nucleotides match TRBD2. Germline V gene data show CDR1 as SGHVS and CDR2 as FNYEAQ. The length of the CDR3 is 16 residues. Trimming at V came to 1 base and at J to 4 bases, leaving 5 bases not matched to a gene. CDR3 sequence reads: CASSLEAGGAYNEQFF. The CDR3 DNA is TGTGCCAGCAGCTTAGAGGCGGGAGGGGCGTACAATGAGCAGTTCTTC.

V gene TRBV18 combines with J gene TRBJ2-7, with D perhaps matching TRBD1 (5 bases). The CDR3 sequence is 14 residues long. Trimming left V 3 bases short and J 0 bases short, with 9 bases between. CDR1 and CDR2 from the germline V gene are KGHSH and LQKENI. DNA for the CDR3: TGTGCCAGCTCACCTCAGGGAAGCTCCTACGAGCAGTACTTC. Translated, it gives CASSPQGSSYEQYF.

This clonotype was observed a few times. This sequence joins TRBV28 and TRBJ2-1, with D maybe TRBD1 (6 bases). V was trimmed by 2 bases and J by 8 bases, leaving 16 bases between them. The CDR3 loop spans 15 amino acids. The germline V gene has CDR1 MDHEN and CDR2 SYDVKM. The CDR3 DNA is TGTGCCAGCAGTTTAGGGGGCCAGAGAAAGGATGAGCAGTTCTTC. Amino acid sequence: CASSLGGQRKDEQFF.

This clonotype was observed many times. This chain connects TRBV5-5 to TRBJ1-2; 8 nucleotides align to TRBD1. The J segment lost 1 base and the V segment lost 4 bases, leaving 3 bases of the junction unmatched. The CDR3 contains 14 residues. Germline CDR1 reads SGHKS; CDR2 reads YYEKEE (reference sequence). The CDR3 DNA reads TGTGCCAGCAGCCCGGGACAGGTTAACTATGGCTACACCTTC. It is translated as CASSPGQVNYGYTF.

The J gene is TRBJ2-5, the V gene TRBV9, with D possibly TRBD2 on 5 matching bases. This CDR3 has 15 residues. V dropped 0 bases and J dropped 5 bases, with 14 bases sitting between them. Germline V lookup: CDR1 SGDLS, CDR2 YYNGEE. DNA of the CDR3: TGTGCCAGCAGCGTAGGGACCTATACGGGGGAGACCCAGTACTTC. It codes for CASSVGTYTGETQYF.

There are many counts of this clonotype. The V call is TRBV6-5, the J call TRBJ1-2; 7 nucleotides match TRBD1. The V segment lost 4 bases and the J segment 2 bases; nucleotides outside the gene matches: 1. In germline, CDR1 is MNHEY, CDR2 SVGAGI. The CDR3 covers 13 residues. The CDR3 sequence: CASSSGQNYGYTF. The CDR3 DNA reads as TGTGCCAGCAGTTCGGGACAGAACTATGGCTACACCTTC.

The chain couples TRBV12-3 or TRBV12-4 to TRBJ1-2; D is ambiguous. The CDR3 runs 13 residues. The germline V and J ends were trimmed by 3 bases and 8 bases, with 13 bases remaining between them. The CDR3 DNA follows: TGTGCCAGCAGTTTTGGGGATCTTCTGGGCTACACCTTC. It encodes CASSFGDLLGYTF.

At least ten counts were recorded for this clonotype. The rearrangement links TRBV28 to TRBJ1-2; D ambiguous. The ends were cut back, 7 bases at V and 9 bases at J, with 15 bases in the middle. From germline, CDR1 is MDHEN and CDR2 SYDVKM. CDR3 length: 12 amino acids. CDR3 sequence reads: CASTSGSLRYTF. In DNA form, the CDR3 reads TGTGCCAGCACCTCTGGGTCTCTACGCTACACCTTC.

This clonotype was detected ten times or more. CDR3 region: CASSFGHPSYNEQFF. The CDR3 DNA reads TGTGCCAGCAGCTTTGGACACCCCAGTTACAATGAGCAGTTCTTC. The chain recombines TRBV7-9 with TRBJ2-1, with TRBD1 as a possible D gene (5 bases). The CDR3 runs 15 residues. Trimming cost V 3 bases and J 4 bases, with 13 bases left between them. Germline CDR1 reads SEHNR; CDR2 reads FQNEAQ (reference sequence).

J is TRBJ2-3 and V is TRBV10-2; TRBD2 matches 8 bases. The V gene end was trimmed by 8 bases and the J gene end by 2 bases; junction bases not matched to a gene: 3. The length of the CDR3 is 13 residues. Germline CDR1 is WSHSY and CDR2 is SAAADI. As DNA, the CDR3 is TGCGCCAGCGCGGGGGGATTCACAGATACGCAGTATTTT. Protein: CASAGGFTDTQYF.

This clonotype was picked up many times. The rearrangement joins TRBV21-1 to TRBJ2-3; TRBD1 is taken as the D call from the table, unchecked against the DNA. TRBV21-1 is described as a pseudogene. The CDR3 length is 16 residues. The CDR3 spells CASSGQGRTSTDTQYF. The CDR3 nucleotides read TGTGCCAGCAGCGGACAGGGTCGAACGAGCACAGATACGCAGTATTTT.

This clonotype was detected ten times or more. The gene calls are TRBV4-1 and TRBJ2-2; the match to TRBD2 covers 10 bases. Germline assignment: CDR1 MGHRA and CDR2 YSYEKL. The CDR3 is 17 residues long. V shed 1 base, J shed 4 bases, and the junction held 6 bases outside the gene matches. DNA for the CDR3: TGCGCCAGCAGCCAAGCCCTAGCGGGAGTCGGCACCGGGGAGCTGTTTTTT. Translating gives CASSQALAGVGTGELFF.

This clonotype has a handful of counts. This rearrangement joins TRBV9 to TRBJ1-1; 12 nucleotides match TRBD1. The CDR3 has 15 amino acids. With 4 bases clipped from V and 6 bases from J, the junction kept 7 bases outside the gene matches. The germline V gene has CDR1 SGDLS and CDR2 YYNGEE. DNA for the CDR3: TGTGCCAGCAGCCACCGGGGACAGGGGGCGGCTGAAGCTTTCTTT. Its translation is CASSHRGQGAAEAFF.

This clonotype was picked up a small number of times. The chain uses TRBV10-3 and TRBJ1-3, with D tentatively TRBD1 (5 bases). Germline V gene sequence: CDR1 ENHRY, CDR2 SYGVKD. This CDR3 has 18 residues. Deletions cut 2 bases from V and 0 bases from J, with 17 bases between. Written as DNA, the CDR3 is TGTGCCATCAGTGAGCGACCAGGTTGGGGGATCTCTGGAAACACCATATATTTT. It specifies CAISERPGWGISGNTIYF.

This clonotype has a handful of counts. The genes are TRBV10-3 and TRBJ2-7, with 8 bases aligning to TRBD1. The CDR3 is 15 residues long. CDR1 and CDR2 (germline): ENHRY, SYGVKD. Germline trimming cut 0 bases from V and 1 base from J; bases unmatched to any gene: 2. CDR3 loop: CAISESGTGSYEQYF. The CDR3, as DNA: TGTGCCATCAGTGAGTCAGGGACAGGTTCCTACGAGCAGTACTTC.